This T cell receptor (beta chain) stems from a study of blood T cells in healthy people across ages. Combining a sample-barcoded 5' primer with a J-beta primer mix, a second PCR ran for about 7 to 12 cycles. TCRdb reprocessed the 5' RACE reads with MiXCR, giving one entry per CDR3 protein. Of about 1.8 million distinct CDR3 sequences listed, 49% are singletons. CDR1 and CDR2 (germline): MNHEY, SVGEGT. V was clipped by 7 bases and J by 1 base; unmatched bases: 6. The CDR3 has 14 residues. The TCR comes from a woman aged 40 to 50 in good health. The specimen was blood. The chain employs TRBV6-2 or TRBV6-3 and TRBJ1-1; 7 bases line up with TRBD1. CDR3 in amino acids: CASTLTGTNTEAFF. CDR3 nucleotide sequence: TGTGCCAGCACGCTGACAGGGACGAACACTGAAGCTTTCTTT.